This TCR beta chain emerged from a study of T-cell reconstitution after alpha-beta-depleted transplantation in children. This clonotype appeared a few times. Its antigen is undetermined. Study-wide findings and caveats: Recipient T cells and thymic progenitors that survived gave rise to the high TCRbeta diversity observed at day 60 in some patients. Several hundred expanded graft clones reportedly gave rise to the alpha-beta T cells present about two months after transplant. T-cell numbers and diversity, one year after transplant, stemmed largely from T cells that were newly produced.

During its preparation, the TCRbeta library received unique molecular identifiers. Using its own MiXCR run on the PCR reads, TCRdb lists one record per CDR3 protein. The sample carries approximately 350,000 distinct CDR3 sequences, roughly 15% recorded once. Germline assignment: CDR1 MNHEY and CDR2 SMNVEV (reference sequence). The CDR3 extends over 15 amino acids. V lost 2 bases, J lost 0 bases, and 1 base stayed unmatched. This chain uses TRBV27 with TRBJ2-7; 10 positions match TRBD1. This TCR derives from a male patient between 2 and 15 years old who had a stem cell transplant for acute lymphoblastic leukemia, so the T cells may come from the graft donor. Sequenced here: PBMCs, mostly from graft donor cells, sampled 360 days after TCRalphabeta/CD19-depleted stem cell transplant. CDR3 sequence: CASSLGTGVSYEQYF. For the CDR3, the DNA is TGTGCCAGCAGTTTAGGGACAGGGGTCTCCTACGAGCAGTACTTC.